This T cell receptor beta chain was recorded in a study of monozygotic twins with inflammatory bowel disease. Following a re-call of the 5' RACE reads, TCRdb has one entry per CDR3 protein and lacks DNA. This sample contains 440,000 or so distinct CDR3 sequences. This CDR3 has 15 residues. CDR1 is MNHEY and CDR2 is SVGEGT in the germline V gene. This chain uses TRBV6-2 or TRBV6-3 with TRBJ1-1. This clonotype originated in a human donor with ulcerative colitis or Crohn's disease, or a healthy co-twin of an affected twin (not recorded which). Source material: blood. The chain's CDR3 is CASSYGLGKNTEAFF.